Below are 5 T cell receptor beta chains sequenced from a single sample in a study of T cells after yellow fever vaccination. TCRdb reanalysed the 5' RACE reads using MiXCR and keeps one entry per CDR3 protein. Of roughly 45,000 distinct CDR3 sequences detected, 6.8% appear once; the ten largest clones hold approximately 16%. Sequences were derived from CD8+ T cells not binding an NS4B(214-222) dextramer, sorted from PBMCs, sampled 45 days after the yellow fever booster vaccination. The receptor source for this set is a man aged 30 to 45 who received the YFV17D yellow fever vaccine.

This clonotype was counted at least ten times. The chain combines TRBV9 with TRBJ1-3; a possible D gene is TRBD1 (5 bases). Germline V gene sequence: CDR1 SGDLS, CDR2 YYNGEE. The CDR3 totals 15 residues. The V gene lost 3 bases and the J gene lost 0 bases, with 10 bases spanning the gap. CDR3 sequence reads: CASSAGRISGNTIYF. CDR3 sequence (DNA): TGTGCCAGCAGCGCGGGACGGATCTCTGGAAACACCATATATTTT.

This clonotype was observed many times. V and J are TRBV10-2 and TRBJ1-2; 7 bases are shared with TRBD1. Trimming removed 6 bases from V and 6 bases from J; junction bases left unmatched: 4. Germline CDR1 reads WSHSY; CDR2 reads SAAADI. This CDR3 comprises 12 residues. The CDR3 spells CASSAGGHGYTF. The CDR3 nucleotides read TGCGCCAGCAGCGCAGGGGGGCATGGCTACACCTTC.

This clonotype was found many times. The CDR3 DNA follows: TGTGCCAGCAGCAGTTCGACAGGGGCCTCCTACGAGCAGTACTTC. It encodes CASSSSTGASYEQYF. The rearrangement links TRBV5-5 to TRBJ2-7; 8 positions match TRBD1. Trimming took 4 bases from V and 0 from J; bases not matched to a gene: 6. CDR3 length: 15 residues. Looked up from germline, CDR1 is SGHKS and CDR2 is YYEKEE (reference sequence).

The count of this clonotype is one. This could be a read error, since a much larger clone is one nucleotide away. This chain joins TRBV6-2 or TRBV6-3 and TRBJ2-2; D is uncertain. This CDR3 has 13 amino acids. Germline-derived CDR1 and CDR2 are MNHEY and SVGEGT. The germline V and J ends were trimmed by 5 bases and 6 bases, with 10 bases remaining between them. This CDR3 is CASSPTGSGELFF. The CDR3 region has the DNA TGTGCCAGCAGTCCTACTGGCTCCGGGGAGCTGTTTTTT.

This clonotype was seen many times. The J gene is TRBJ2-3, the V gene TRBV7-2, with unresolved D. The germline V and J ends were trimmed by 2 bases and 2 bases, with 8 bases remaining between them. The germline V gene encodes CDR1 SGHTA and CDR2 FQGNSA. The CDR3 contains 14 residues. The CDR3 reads CASSLSSATDTQYF. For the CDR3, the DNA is TGTGCCAGCAGCTTAAGTTCCGCCACAGATACGCAGTATTTT.